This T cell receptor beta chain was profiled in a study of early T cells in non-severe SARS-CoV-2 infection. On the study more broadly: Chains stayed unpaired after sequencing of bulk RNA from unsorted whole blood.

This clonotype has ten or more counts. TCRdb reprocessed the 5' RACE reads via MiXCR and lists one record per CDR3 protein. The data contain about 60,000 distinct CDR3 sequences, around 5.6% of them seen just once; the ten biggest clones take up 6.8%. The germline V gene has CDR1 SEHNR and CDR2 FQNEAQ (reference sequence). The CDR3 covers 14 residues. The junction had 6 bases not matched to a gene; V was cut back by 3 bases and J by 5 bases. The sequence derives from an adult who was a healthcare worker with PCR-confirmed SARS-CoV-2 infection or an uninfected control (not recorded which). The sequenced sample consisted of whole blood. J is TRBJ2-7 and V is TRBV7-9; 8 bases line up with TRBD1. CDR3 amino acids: CASSFGQGGNEQYF. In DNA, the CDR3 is TGTGCCAGCAGCTTTGGACAGGGTGGAAACGAGCAGTACTTC.